These 5 T cell receptor beta chains were all obtained from the same sample, sequenced in a study of beta chain features in type 1 diabetes. Expressed TCRB transcripts were sequenced because the entire RNA isolate underwent reverse transcription. Assay used: immunoSEQ multiplex PCR; TCRdb lists only in-frame clones, some missing. Of more than 300,000 clones in the sample, around 12% are singletons; the top ten hold about 0.01%. No antigens are known for them. Study-wide points: Among all four CD4+ subsets, Type 1 diabetes patients had TCRB CDR3s that were moderately but significantly shorter.

Sequenced material: naive CD4+ T cells from blood. These receptors came from a woman aged 18-29 years with type 1 diabetes.

The chain carries TRBV19 and TRBJ1-5; TRBD1 matches at 9 bases. The germline V gene has CDR1 LNHDA and CDR2 SQIVND (reference sequence). The CDR3 contains 16 residues. The junction had 4 bases not matched to a gene; V was cut back by 3 bases and J by 1 base. The CDR3 here is CASSITGGFSNQPQHF. CDR3 bases: TGTGCCAGTAGTATCACAGGGGGCTTCAGCAATCAGCCCCAGCATTTT.

The chain has TRBV7-2 and TRBJ2-7, with 8 bases aligning to TRBD1. The CDR3 totals 14 residues. The J segment lost 6 bases and the V segment lost 1 base, leaving 5 bases of the junction unmatched. Germline V gene data show CDR1 as SGHTA and CDR2 as FQGNSA. The CDR3 DNA follows: TGTGCCAGCAGCTTAGTGGGCAGGGGGCGCGAGCAGTACTTC. It yields the protein CASSLVGRGREQYF. The full variable domain, its missing parts supplied by reference TRBV7-2 and TRBJ2-7, is GAGVSQSPSNKVTEKGKDVELRCDPISGHTALYWYRQSLGQGLEFLIYFQGNSAPDKSGLPSDRFSAERTGGSVSTLTIQRTQQEDSAVYLCASSLVGRGREQYFGPGTRLTVT.

The chain recombines TRBV14 with TRBJ2-5, with 9 bases fitting TRBD1. CDR3 length: 16 amino acids. From germline, CDR1 is SGHDN and CDR2 FVKESK. V dropped 1 base and J dropped 6; count of bases not matched to a gene: 9. CDR3 coding DNA: TGTGCCAGCAGCCAAGGGGTGGGACAGGGTACCAAGACCCAGTACTTC. Its protein is CASSQGVGQGTKTQYF.

This clone was seen only a few times. The chain combines TRBV28 with TRBJ2-3; D possibly corresponds to TRBD2 (6 bases). The V gene's germline CDR1 is MDHEN and CDR2 SYDVKM. This CDR3 is built from 13 residues. Trimming took 7 bases from V and 4 from J, leaving 12 bases between them. The CDR3 spells CASTRGTPDTQYF. The DNA for the CDR3 is TGTGCCAGCACTCGCGGGACCCCAGATACGCAGTATTTT.

The chain is built from TRBV11-2 and TRBJ2-6; D uncertain. The CDR3 has 16 amino acids. The ends were cut back, 0 bases at V and 0 bases at J, with 6 bases in the middle. CDR1 and CDR2 (germline): SGHAT, FQNNGV. This CDR3 reads CASSLDPSSGANVLTF. The CDR3 DNA reads as TGTGCCAGCAGCTTAGATCCCAGCTCTGGGGCCAACGTCCTGACTTTC. The full variable domain, with the rest looked up from reference TRBV11-2 and TRBJ2-6, is EAGVAQSPRYKIIEKRQSVAFWCNPISGHATLYWYQQILGQGPKLLIQFQNNGVVDDSQLPKDRFSAERLKGVDSTLKIQPAKLEDSAVYLCASSLDPSSGANVLTFGAGSRLTVL.